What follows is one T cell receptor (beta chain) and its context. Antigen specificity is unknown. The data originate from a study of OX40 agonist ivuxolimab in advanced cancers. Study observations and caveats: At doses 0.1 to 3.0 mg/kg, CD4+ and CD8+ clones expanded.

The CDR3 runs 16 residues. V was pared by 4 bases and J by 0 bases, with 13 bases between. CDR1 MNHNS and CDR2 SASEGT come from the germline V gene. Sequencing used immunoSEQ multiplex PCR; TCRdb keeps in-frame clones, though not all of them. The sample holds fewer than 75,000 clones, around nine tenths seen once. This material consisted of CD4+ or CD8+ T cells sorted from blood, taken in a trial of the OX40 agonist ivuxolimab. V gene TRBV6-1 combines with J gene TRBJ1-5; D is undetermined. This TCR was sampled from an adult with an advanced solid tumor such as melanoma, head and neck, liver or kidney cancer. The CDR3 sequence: CASSALALYSNQPQHF. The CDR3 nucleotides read TGTGCCAGCAGTGCTCTGGCACTTTATAGCAATCAGCCCCAGCATTTT.